Listed here are 4 T cell receptor beta chains from one sample, sequenced in a study of blood T cell repertoires in COVID-19. Using immunoSEQ multiplex PCR, the repertoire was profiled, and TCRdb retains in-frame clones only, with some absent. The data show a few hundred thousand clones, roughly 85% seen once. Source material: PBMCs or T cells enriched from blood (not recorded which). All receptors derive from a woman aged 40 to 50 with acute COVID-19.

The V call is TRBV13, the J call TRBJ1-1; 7 bases match TRBD1. Germline V gene data show CDR1 as PRHDT and CDR2 as FYEKMQ (reference sequence). V lost 8 bases and J lost 1; bases outside the gene matches: 4. This CDR3 spans 13 amino acids. CDR3 nucleotide sequence: TGTGCCAGCCGGACAGGAGGGAACACTGAAGCTTTCTTT. Its translation: CASRTGGNTEAFF.

The table lists this clone with a few counts. The chain uses TRBV19 and TRBJ1-2; 9 bases match TRBD1. Germline-derived CDR1 and CDR2 are LNHDA and SQIVND (reference sequence). The CDR3 sequence is 15 residues long. V lost 4 bases to trimming and J lost 5 bases; unmatched junction nucleotides: 8. CDR3 DNA: TGTGCCAGTAGTAATACCGGGACAGGGCTGTATGGCTACACCTTC. Amino acid sequence: CASSNTGTGLYGYTF. Combining the CDR3 with reference TRBV19 and TRBJ1-2 gives the whole variable domain DGGITQSPKYLFRKEGQNVTLSCEQNLNHDAMYWYRQDPGQGLRLIYYSQIVNDFQKGDIAEGYSVSREKKESFPLTVTSAQKNPTAFYLCASSNTGTGLYGYTFGSGTRLTVV.

V usage is TRBV28 and J usage is TRBJ2-5, with 7 nucleotides matching TRBD2. This CDR3 is built from 14 residues. Germline assignment: CDR1 MDHEN and CDR2 SYDVKM. V dropped 7 bases and J dropped 2; count of bases not matched to a gene: 7. The CDR3 spells CASIPGGPQETQYF. CDR3 sequence (DNA): TGTGCCAGCATTCCGGGAGGCCCTCAAGAGACCCAGTACTTC. Variable domain in full (rest from reference TRBV28 and TRBJ2-5): DVKVTQSSRYLVKRTGEKVFLECVQDMDHENMFWYRQDPGLGLRLIYFSYDVKMKEKGDIPEGYSVSREKKERFSLILESASTNQTSMYLCASIPGGPQETQYFGPGTRLLVL.

Concerning this clone: A read error may produce the germline difference seen at one junction end. The chain is built from TRBV27 and TRBJ2-1, with a tentative D call TRBD2 (6 bases). This CDR3 has 13 amino acids. Per germline, CDR1 MNHEY and CDR2 SMNVEV (reference sequence). CDR3 coding DNA: TGTGCCAGTAGTTTAGGGCGTTCGGGACTGCCGTTCTTC. Its protein product is CASSLGRSGLPFF.